This entry features one T cell receptor beta chain sequence. Its target is unknown. A read error may explain this, as a much larger clone is one base away. The TCR beta cDNA libraries contained unique molecular identifiers. TCRdb re-analysed the PCR reads in MiXCR, keeping a single row per CDR3 protein. Of some 370,000 distinct CDR3 sequences in the sample, roughly 38% were seen once. The sample comes from a study of post-analysis software for immune sequencing data. The CDR3 is 16 residues long. Germline V gene data show CDR1 as SGHVS and CDR2 as FNYEAQ. Study results and limitations: Comparison of patients with controls showed roughly five TRBV segments more frequent in patients, TRBV5-6, TRBV5-1 and TRBV20-1 among them. Those with multiple sclerosis, the patient group, showed significantly lower normalized Chao1 diversity than controls. Co-batched samples clustered tightly together by F measure.

J is TRBJ1-6 and V is TRBV7-6; 8 bases align to TRBD1. This receptor was identified in a girl aged 5 to 17 with multiple sclerosis. The sample consisted of blood. This CDR3 is CASSPDDRGNGSPPHF. The CDR3 DNA follows: TGTGCCAGCAGCCCCGACGACAGGGGTAATGGCTCACCCCCCCACTTT.